The source of this TCR beta chain is a study of vaccination and CD4 T cells after COVID-19. Cultured CD4+ T cell DNA underwent sequencing with the Oncomine TCR Beta short-read assay. Genomic DNA was isolated from cultured CD4+ T cells. TCRdb re-called the PCR reads through MiXCR, storing one row per CDR3 protein. The sample consists of around 19,000 distinct CDR3 sequences, roughly half of them appearing once. A word on this clonotype: Antigen unknown.

Treatment of the sample: roughly ten-day PBMC culture with coronavirus spike peptide pools or control peptides (ViraFEST assay). Sequencing was carried out using CD4+ T cells from blood, cultured in vitro. The origin of this receptor is a human donor who had recovered from COVID-19.

The CDR3 protein is CASSHGTGVSEAFF. DNA for the CDR3: TGTGCCAGCAGCCACGGGACAGGGGTGTCTGAAGCTTTCTTT. This sequence joins TRBV14 and TRBJ1-1; 10 nucleotides align to TRBD1. Germline V gene data show CDR1 as SGHDN and CDR2 as FVKESK. The V and J ends lost 3 bases and 6 bases, in that order; junction bases with no gene match: 4. There are 14 residues in the CDR3.